One sample yielded the 32 T cell receptor beta chains listed below, sequenced in a study of T cell repertoires in cytomegalovirus infection. In TCRdb, the reads were re-called with MiXCR into one record per CDR3 protein. The profile shows fewer than 550,000 distinct CDR3 sequences, approximately 31% of them singletons. Specimen: PBMCs. These receptors were collected from a human donor in good health (CMV status not recorded). Some clones in this sample may be carry-over from other donors' samples.

This clonotype was counted a few times. The DNA for the CDR3 is TGTGCCAGCAGTGAAGAGCTAGCGGGGGGGGATGAGCAGTTCTTC. Protein product: CASSEELAGGDEQFF. V gene TRBV2 combines with J gene TRBJ2-1, with 12 nucleotides matching TRBD2. CDR1 and CDR2 (germline): SNHLY, FYNNEI. V lost 1 base, J lost 8 bases, and 3 bases stayed unmatched. The CDR3 is made up of 15 amino acids.

V and J are TRBV7-2 and TRBJ2-1; 9 nucleotides agree with TRBD2. Per germline, CDR1 SGHTA and CDR2 FQGNSA. The CDR3 has 19 amino acids. The ends lost 5 bases at V and 0 bases at J; junction bases unmatched: 14. DNA of the CDR3: TGTGCCAGCAGCCTAAGGGGTAGCGGGGGCCCCGTCTCCTACAATGAGCAGTTCTTC. Its translation: CASSLRGSGGPVSYNEQFF.

The V call is TRBV6-1, the J call TRBJ2-7; possible D gene TRBD1, 6 bases. Trimming pared 0 bases from V and 2 bases from J, leaving 14 bases between. The length of the CDR3 is 16 residues. Germline CDR1 and CDR2: MNHNS and SASEGT. The CDR3 spells CASSEAPGQGTYEQYF. In DNA form, the CDR3 reads TGTGCCAGCAGTGAAGCGCCGGGACAAGGGACCTACGAGCAGTACTTC.

In its sample, this clonotype was seen once. The chain is built from TRBV12-3 or TRBV12-4 and TRBJ1-2; TRBD1 is a possible D gene (6 bases). CDR3 size: 17 residues. With 6 bases removed from V and 2 bases from J, the gap between germline ends came to 22 bases. CDR3 in amino acids: CASSRDPDRHRNYGYTF. The CDR3 nucleotides are TGTGCCAGCAGCCGAGACCCAGACAGGCACAGAAACTATGGCTACACCTTC.

As concerns this clonotype: Its ends do not fully match the called genes, so a read error is possible. The chain joins TRBV10-3 to TRBJ1-5; D remains ambiguous. The CDR3 sequence is 13 residues long. Per the germline V gene, CDR1 is ENHRY and CDR2 is SYGVKD. The CDR3 here is CAISEYQEQHQHF. CDR3 nucleotide sequence: TGTGCCATCAGTGAGTATCAAGAGCAGCACCAGCATTTT.

This clonotype was observed a few times. CDR3 protein: CASSLVGGQGGSSPLHF. CDR3 bases: TGTGCCAGCAGCTTAGTGGGTGGGCAGGGAGGCAGTTCACCCCTCCACTTT. The chain employs TRBV7-2 and TRBJ1-6, with D tentatively TRBD1 (5 bases). Germline values: CDR1 SGHTA, CDR2 FQGNSA. This CDR3 is built from 17 residues. The V end lost 1 base, the J end lost 9 bases, and 19 bases lay between the germline ends.

A word on this clonotype: At one end the junction does not follow the germline gene, possibly because of a read error. J is TRBJ2-5 and V is TRBV7-2; D remains unclear. The CDR3 is 12 residues long. CDR1 and CDR2 from the germline V gene are SGHTA and FQGNSA. The CDR3 DNA sequence: TGTGCCAGCAGCTTAGATGGAAAGACCCATTACTTC. It specifies CASSLDGKTHYF.

This clonotype has just a few counts. This sequence joins TRBV7-6 and TRBJ1-2; TRBD1 matches at 7 bases. Trimming removed 1 base from V and 5 bases from J; junction bases left unmatched: 7. Per germline, CDR1 SGHVS and CDR2 FNYEAQ. The CDR3 loop spans 15 amino acids. The CDR3 sequence: CASSLGRDSPYGYTF. The CDR3 DNA reads as TGTGCCAGCAGCTTAGGGCGGGACAGCCCGTATGGCTACACCTTC.

This clonotype was seen a few times. The rearrangement links TRBV2 to TRBJ1-1; tentatively, D is TRBD1 (5 bases). The CDR3 length is 15 residues. Germline V CDR1 and CDR2: SNHLY, FYNNEI. The germline V and J ends were trimmed by 3 bases and 3 bases, with 14 bases remaining between them. The CDR3 loop reads CASSDSIGGDTEAFF. The CDR3 coding sequence is TGTGCCAGCAGTGACTCCATCGGAGGGGACACTGAAGCTTTCTTT.

There are many counts of this clonotype. V and J are TRBV11-2 and TRBJ1-1, with D uncertain. CDR1 SGHAT and CDR2 FQNNGV come from the germline V gene. The CDR3 totals 13 residues. V lost 5 bases and J 0 bases, leaving 7 bases between the germline ends. The DNA of the CDR3 is TGTGCCAGCAGCATATCAATGAACACTGAAGCTTTCTTT. This translates into CASSISMNTEAFF.

This chain joins TRBV14 and TRBJ1-4; D gene uncertain. Germline V CDR1 and CDR2: SGHDN, FVKESK. This CDR3 has 14 amino acids. Trimming pared 4 bases from V and 8 bases from J, leaving 14 bases between. The CDR3 protein is CASSPNRGWEKLFF. In nucleotides, the CDR3 is TGTGCCAGCAGCCCCAACCGGGGTTGGGAAAAACTGTTTTTT. The entire variable domain, with the rest obtained from reference TRBV14 and TRBJ1-4, is as follows: EAGVTQFPSHSVIEKGQTVTLRCDPISGHDNLYWYRRVMGKEIKFLLHFVKESKQDESGMPNNRFLAERTGGTYSTLKVQPAELEDSGVYFCASSPNRGWEKLFFGSGTQLSVL.

Remarks on this clonotype: A much larger clonotype is one base distant, so this may be a read error. Lacking the conserved final phenylalanine or tryptophan, this CDR3 likely reflects a read error. V is TRBV4-2 and J is TRBJ2-4; 8 bases fit TRBD1. Looked up from germline, CDR1 is LGHNA and CDR2 is YNFKEQ. The trim removed 5 bases at V and 7 bases at J, leaving 1 base unmatched. The length of the CDR3 is 12 residues. CDR3 coding DNA: TGTGCCAGCAGCAGACAGGGGAACATTCAGTACTGC. It codes for CASSRQGNIQYC.

This clonotype was picked up a small number of times. The rearrangement links TRBV19 to TRBJ1-5, with D uncertain. The germline V and J ends were trimmed by 3 bases and 3 bases, with 15 bases remaining between them. The length of the CDR3 is 16 residues. Germline assignment: CDR1 LNHDA and CDR2 SQIVND (reference sequence). The CDR3 sequence is CASSISPGSLNQPQHF. The CDR3 DNA reads as TGTGCCAGTAGTATTAGCCCGGGCTCACTCAATCAGCCCCAGCATTTT.

The chain employs TRBV5-1 and TRBJ2-4; TRBD2 aligns across 7 bases. The ends lost 1 base at V and 6 bases at J; junction bases unmatched: 4. Germline values: CDR1 SGHRS, CDR2 YFSETQ. The CDR3 covers 14 residues. The CDR3 reads CASSLTSAANIQYF. DNA for the CDR3: TGCGCCAGCAGCTTGACTAGCGCGGCAAACATTCAGTACTTC.

The chain carries TRBV5-6 and TRBJ1-1, with D perhaps matching TRBD1 (6 bases). Germline V gene lookup returns CDR1 SGHDT and CDR2 YYEEEE. Trimming removed 0 bases at V and 6 bases at J, with 18 bases between. The CDR3 extends over 16 amino acids. CDR3 in DNA: TGTGCCAGCAGCTTGGATGTTGGGGGGGCTGGCCCTGAAGCTTTCTTT. Its protein product is CASSLDVGGAGPEAFF.

A note on this clonotype: A read error may account for a junction end that differs from germline. The chain links TRBV6-5 to TRBJ2-5; 7 bases are shared with TRBD2. CDR3 length: 13 residues. Germline V gene sequence: CDR1 MNHEY, CDR2 SVGAGI. The CDR3 sequence: CASSYGPSGGKDF. The CDR3 DNA is TGTGCCAGCAGTTATGGTCCTAGCGGTGGGAAGGACTTC.

CDR3 sequence reads: CASSPPPGDTQYF. Written as DNA, the CDR3 is TGTGCCAGCAGCCCACCTCCCGGAGATACGCAGTATTTT. The chain recombines TRBV7-6 with TRBJ2-3; no firm D call. This CDR3 is 13 amino acids long. CDR1 SGHVS and CDR2 FNYEAQ come from the germline V gene. The germline V and J ends were trimmed by 5 bases and 5 bases, with 11 bases remaining between them.

The CDR3 DNA follows: TGTGCCAGCACAAACAAGAACACTGAAGCTTTCTTT. Translation gives CASTNKNTEAFF. The chain joins TRBV7-9 to TRBJ1-1; no clear D. Trimming stripped 7 bases from V and 1 base from J, with 7 bases between. CDR1 is SEHNR and CDR2 is FQNEAQ in the germline V gene (reference sequence). The CDR3 covers 12 residues.

This clonotype was detected a few times. The V call is TRBV11-2, the J call TRBJ2-5; D perhaps matches TRBD2 (6 bases). There are 13 residues in the CDR3. Per germline, CDR1 SGHAT and CDR2 FQNNGV. Trimming left V 5 bases short and J 7 bases short, with 14 bases between. The CDR3 nucleotides read TGTGCCAGCAGCCCGGAGCGGCGGGGGACCCAGTACTTC. Amino acid sequence: CASSPERRGTQYF.

The table lists this clonotype with a count of one. A much larger clone sits a single nucleotide away, making a read error possible. This chain joins TRBV6-5 and TRBJ2-1, with D perhaps matching TRBD2 (7 bases). The CDR3 consists of 15 residues. The V gene's germline CDR1 is MNHEY and CDR2 SVGAGI. Trimming pared 7 bases from V and 4 bases from J, leaving 17 bases between. The CDR3 nucleotides read TGTGCCAGCAATAAGGTAAGCGGGACATACAATGAGCAGTTCTTC. Amino acids: CASNKVSGTYNEQFF.

This clonotype was picked up many times. The J gene is TRBJ1-1, the V gene TRBV7-9; tentative D call: TRBD1 (5 bases). CDR3 length: 14 amino acids. In germline, CDR1 is SEHNR, CDR2 FQNEAQ (reference sequence). Trimming took 5 bases from V and 1 from J, leaving 11 bases between them. The CDR3 sequence: CASSSRVQNTEAFF. In DNA form, the CDR3 reads TGTGCCAGCAGCAGCAGGGTTCAGAACACTGAAGCTTTCTTT.

The chain employs TRBV5-1 and TRBJ1-1, with TRBD1 matching 10 bases. Per germline, CDR1 SGHRS and CDR2 YFSETQ. This CDR3 is 14 amino acids long. J gave up 4 bases and V 5 bases, and 5 bases lay outside the gene matches. The CDR3 protein is CASRYGQGGTEAFF. In DNA, the CDR3 is TGCGCCAGCAGGTATGGACAGGGGGGCACTGAAGCTTTCTTT.

This clonotype was seen a handful of times. V is TRBV27 and J is TRBJ2-7; 7 positions agree with TRBD1. The CDR3 loop spans 14 amino acids. Trimming took 5 bases from V and 3 from J; bases not matched to a gene: 7. Per the germline V gene, CDR1 is MNHEY and CDR2 is SMNVEV (reference sequence). CDR3 nucleotides: TGTGCCAGCAGTCCCTACGGGACAGACTACGAGCAGTACTTC. Amino acid sequence: CASSPYGTDYEQYF.

This clonotype has a handful of counts. The chain joins TRBV2 to TRBJ1-1; 11 bases line up with TRBD1. The V and J ends lost 6 bases and 1 base, in that order; junction bases with no gene match: 4. There are 15 residues in the CDR3. From germline, CDR1 is SNHLY and CDR2 FYNNEI. CDR3 DNA: TGTGCCAGCAGGACGGGACAGGGGGAGAACACTGAAGCTTTCTTT. Translated, it gives CASRTGQGENTEAFF.

In its sample, this clonotype was seen a few times. This chain connects TRBV7-9 to TRBJ1-5; no reliable D call. CDR3 length: 15 residues. The V gene lost 5 bases and the J gene lost 7 bases, with 18 bases spanning the gap. Germline V CDR1 and CDR2: SEHNR, FQNEAQ (reference sequence). CDR3 nucleotides: TGTGCCAGCAGCGACGGTCTTAGTTGGGCGCAGCCCCAGCATTTT. This sequence encodes CASSDGLSWAQPQHF.

This clonotype was observed a handful of times. This chain uses TRBV4-1 with TRBJ2-7; D remains unclear. Trimming took 0 bases from V and 3 from J, leaving 9 bases between them. Germline V CDR1 and CDR2: MGHRA, YSYEKL. The CDR3 is 14 amino acids. The CDR3 spells CASSQDPGVYEQYF. CDR3 DNA: TGCGCCAGCAGCCAAGATCCTGGAGTCTACGAGCAGTACTTC.

With regard to this clonotype: Because the CDR3 is missing its conserved closing phenylalanine or tryptophan, this is likely a read error. The CDR3 loop reads CASSQGWRGDGYTL. In DNA, the CDR3 is TGTGCCAGCAGCCAGGGATGGAGGGGTGATGGCTACACCTTA. The chain recombines TRBV3-1 with TRBJ1-2; the D gene is possibly TRBD1 (5 bases). This CDR3 comprises 14 residues. V lost 3 bases and J 6 bases, leaving 14 bases between the germline ends. CDR1 is LGHDT, CDR2 YNNKEL, per germline (reference sequence).

This clonotype was observed a few times. The V and J genes are TRBV11-2 and TRBJ2-2; TRBD2 agrees at 9 bases. This CDR3 has 16 amino acids. V lost 7 bases, J lost 5 bases, and 11 bases stayed unmatched. Per the germline V gene, CDR1 is SGHAT and CDR2 is FQNNGV. The CDR3 sequence: CASKPLRGGYTGELFF. The CDR3 DNA follows: TGTGCCAGCAAACCGCTGCGGGGGGGTTATACCGGGGAGCTGTTTTTT. The full variable domain, with the rest looked up from reference TRBV11-2 and TRBJ2-2, is EAGVAQSPRYKIIEKRQSVAFWCNPISGHATLYWYQQILGQGPKLLIQFQNNGVVDDSQLPKDRFSAERLKGVDSTLKIQPAKLEDSAVYLCASKPLRGGYTGELFFGEGSRLTVL.

This clonotype has more than one count but fewer than ten. The rearrangement links TRBV15 to TRBJ1-4; D unresolved. Trimming left V 0 bases short and J 7 bases short, with 21 bases between. This CDR3 is built from 18 residues. Germline V lookup: CDR1 LNHNV, CDR2 YYDKDF (reference sequence). The CDR3 loop is CATSREWTGLQRGEKLFF. CDR3 DNA: TGTGCCACCAGCAGAGAGTGGACCGGGCTTCAACGGGGTGAAAAACTGTTTTTT.

This clonotype was seen a few times. This chain connects TRBV6-2 or TRBV6-3 to TRBJ1-1; the match to TRBD1 covers 9 bases. The CDR3 is made up of 14 amino acids. Germline CDR1 MNHEY, CDR2 SVGEGT. Trimming removed 0 bases from V and 8 bases from J; junction bases left unmatched: 4. CDR3 sequence: CASSYSVGQGEAFF. The CDR3 DNA follows: TGTGCCAGCAGTTACTCTGTGGGACAGGGAGAAGCTTTCTTT.

This chain uses TRBV20-1 with TRBJ1-1, with a tentative D call TRBD1 (6 bases). The germline V gene has CDR1 DFQATT and CDR2 SNEGSKA (reference sequence). V lost 6 bases to trimming and J lost 13 bases, with 18 bases between them. The CDR3 totals 11 residues. This CDR3 is CSARQDTEYFF. CDR3 nucleotides: TGCAGTGCCCGACAGGACACTGAATATTTCTTT.

This clonotype came up a few times. The chain is built from TRBV5-6 and TRBJ1-5, with 7 nucleotides matching TRBD1. The CDR3 has 16 amino acids. Germline V gives CDR1 SGHDT, CDR2 YYEEEE. Trimming cost V 4 bases and J 1 base; bases outside gene matches: 8. In DNA, the CDR3 is TGTGCCAGCAGCAACCGACAGGGTACAAGCAATCAGCCCCAGCATTTT. Translated, it gives CASSNRQGTSNQPQHF.